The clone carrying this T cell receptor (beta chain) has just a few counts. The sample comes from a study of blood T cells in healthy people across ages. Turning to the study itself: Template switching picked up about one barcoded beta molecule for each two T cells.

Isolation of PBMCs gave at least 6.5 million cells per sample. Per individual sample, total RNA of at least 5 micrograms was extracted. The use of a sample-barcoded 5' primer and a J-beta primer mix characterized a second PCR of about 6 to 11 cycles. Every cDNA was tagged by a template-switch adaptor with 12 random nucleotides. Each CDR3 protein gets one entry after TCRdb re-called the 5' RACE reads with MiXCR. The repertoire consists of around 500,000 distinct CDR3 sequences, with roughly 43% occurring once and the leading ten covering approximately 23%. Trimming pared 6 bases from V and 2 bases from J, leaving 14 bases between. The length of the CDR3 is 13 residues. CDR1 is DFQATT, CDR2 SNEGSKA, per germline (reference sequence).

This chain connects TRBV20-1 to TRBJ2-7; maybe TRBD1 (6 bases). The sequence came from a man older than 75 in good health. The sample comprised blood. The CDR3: CSAQDRTTYEQYF. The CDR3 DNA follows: TGCAGTGCACAAGACAGGACGACCTACGAGCAGTACTTC.